A selection of T cell receptor beta chains follows, all from one sample in a study of T cell repertoires in cytomegalovirus infection. From the reads, TCRdb called clonotypes with MiXCR, one entry per CDR3 protein. The table includes hundreds of thousands of distinct CDR3 sequences, 20% to 25% detected once. The sample was CD8+ T cells from PBMCs. Receptor source: a human donor in good health (CMV status not recorded). Some clones in this sample may be carry-over from other donors' samples. Each CDR3 is given with its conserved first and last residue. The D gene is left open where the match is weak. Only some rows state a clone size, as once, few, many or a class for expanded clones.

>TRBV29-1|TRBJ1-1|few|.
TGCAGTTCCTCAGACGGGGACACTGAAGCTTTCTTT
CSSSDGDTEAFF
>TRBV5-5|TRBJ2-1|few|TRBD2
TGTGCCAGCAGCTTGGGGTTGGGAGGGGAGTTCTTC
CASSLGLGGEFF
>TRBV29-1|TRBJ2-3|.|TRBD2
TGCAGCGTTGAACGGGAGGCAGATACGCAGTATTTT
CSVEREADTQYF
>TRBV14|TRBJ2-5|.|.
TGTGCCAGCAGCCGAGGTGCGGGCAGACAAGAGACCCAGTACTTC
CASSRGAGRQETQYF
>TRBV20-1|TRBJ1-5|few|.
TGCAGTGCGCAAGATAGCAATCAGCCCCAGCATTTT
CSAQDSNQPQHF
>TRBV14|TRBJ2-1|.|TRBD1
TGTGCCAGCAGCCATCGGGACAGGGAGAACAATGAGCAGTTCTTC
CASSHRDRENNEQFF
>TRBV11-3|TRBJ2-6|.|.
TGTGCCAGCAGCCCCAAGGCCTCTGGGGCCAACGTCCTGACTTTC
CASSPKASGANVLTF
>TRBV6-2/TRBV6-3|TRBJ2-1|.|TRBD1
TGTGCCAGCAGTTACAGGGGGACAGGGGGCTATGAGCAGTTCTTC
CASSYRGTGGYEQFF
>TRBV6-1|TRBJ1-5|.|TRBD1
TGTGCCAGCAGCGTGTCAGGGACAGTCGATCAGCCCCAGCATTTT
CASSVSGTVDQPQHF
>TRBV7-6|TRBJ2-1|.|.
TGTGCCAGCAGCGAGTTTTCCGATGAGCAGTTCTTC
CASSEFSDEQFF
>TRBV7-2|TRBJ2-1|many|.
TGTGCCAGCAGCTTACCCCTCTACAATGAGCAGTTCTTC
CASSLPLYNEQFF
>TRBV4-1|TRBJ2-2|few|TRBD1
TGCGCCAGCAGCCAAGAAGGACAGGGGGCTGTCGGGGAGCTGTTTTTT
CASSQEGQGAVGELFF
>TRBV7-9|TRBJ2-3|few|TRBD2
TGTGCCAGCAGCTTCGGGCTAGCGGCTAGCACAGATACGCAGTATTTT
CASSFGLAASTDTQYF
>TRBV6-1|TRBJ1-1|few|.
TGTGCCAGCAGTTTAATCGGGGGTGGGAACACTGAAGCTTTCTTT
CASSLIGGGNTEAFF
>TRBV29-1|TRBJ2-1|.|TRBD2
TGCAGCGTTGAAGGAATAGCGGGGCCCTCGAGCTCCTACAATGAGCAGTTCTTC
CSVEGIAGPSSSYNEQFF
>TRBV5-6|TRBJ1-5|.|.
TGTGCCAGCAGCCCATGGGACTCTCAGCCCCAGCATTTT
CASSPWDSQPQHF
>TRBV6-2/TRBV6-3|TRBJ1-1|.|TRBD1
TGTGCCAGCAGACCGGACAGGGCCCGGATGAACACTGAAGCTTTCTTT
CASRPDRARMNTEAFF